The clone carrying this T cell receptor (beta chain) was recorded once. TCRdb's table, derived via immunoSEQ multiplex PCR, lists solely in-frame clones and lacks some. The data show about 320,000 clones, around 86% seen once. V shed 6 bases and J 2 bases; nucleotides not matched to a gene: 7. CDR1 and CDR2 from the germline V gene are MNHEY and SVGEGT. This CDR3 contains 15 residues. This entry is derived from a study of blood T cell repertoires in COVID-19. Participants came from roughly 24 US areas, aged about 18 to 95 years. This chain links TRBV6-2 or TRBV6-3 with TRBJ2-7; 10 positions match TRBD1. The sequenced material came from PBMCs or T cells enriched from blood (not recorded which). This clonotype was sampled from a woman younger than 30 who had recovered from COVID-19. The CDR3: CASSVGTGVTYEQYF. The CDR3, as DNA: TGTGCCAGCAGCGTAGGGACAGGGGTCACCTACGAGCAGTACTTC.